This T cell receptor beta chain is drawn from a study of Ad26.COV2.S vaccination and SARS-CoV-2 variants. Study outcomes and limitations: Those who received vaccine or placebo ended up with similar non-spike TCR breadth.

Data came from immunoSEQ multiplex PCR; TCRdb stores just in-frame clones and leaves some out. The sample records roughly 350,000 clones, around 90% being singletons. The treatment denotes: 15 to 20 received Ad26.COV2.S at low or high dose, single or two shots; about 5 received placebo; per-sample allocation not given. Specimens were obtained on day 63 following the first vaccine or placebo injection. Remarks on this clone: Its antigen remains unknown.

Trimming cost V 0 bases and J 4 bases; bases outside gene matches: 4. This CDR3 is built from 16 residues. From germline, CDR1 is PRHDT and CDR2 FYEKMQ (reference sequence). The V gene is TRBV13, the J gene TRBJ2-1; TRBD2 agrees at 9 bases. Sample: peripheral blood, taken in a trial of Ad26.COV2.S vaccine versus placebo. This receptor was obtained from a person between 18 and 65 years old who received the Ad26.COV2.S COVID-19 vaccine or a placebo. CDR3 nucleotide sequence: TGTGCCAGCAGCTTAGGGACTAGCGGAGCTTACAATGAGCAGTTCTTC. Its protein product is CASSLGTSGAYNEQFF.